This T cell receptor beta chain was captured in a study of cytomegalovirus exposure and HLA in healthy donors. Participants comprised healthy donors of bone marrow. Germline CDR1 and CDR2: SGHRS and YFSETQ. The CDR3 covers 18 residues. V shed 1 base and J 0 bases; nucleotides not matched to a gene: 7. Regarding the study as a whole: Later analysis demonstrated an association between a missense DCLRE1C variant and TCR beta V- and J-gene trimming. Excluded: some indistinguishable V segments such as TRBV6-2 and TRBV6-3. In a later analysis, most CMV-associated TCR beta chains appeared HLA-restricted.

PCR involved 60 Vbeta and 13 Jbeta primers. Measured with immunoSEQ multiplex PCR; TCRdb has only the in-frame clones, and not every one. The sample shows more than 150,000 clones, around 75% of them seen only once. The table lists this clone with a few counts. Antigen: not known. The source of this sequence is a woman between 25 and 40 years old in good health and CMV-seropositive. The chain employs TRBV5-1 and TRBJ2-2; TRBD2 agrees at 9 bases. The sample comprised PBMCs. For the CDR3, the DNA is TGCGCCAGCAGCTTGCGTCCAGCGGGGGGATCGAACACCGGGGAGCTGTTTTTT. This encodes CASSLRPAGGSNTGELFF.